This T cell receptor beta chain was identified during a study of blood T cell repertoires in COVID-19 (dated by TCRdb to the early 2020s). General notes on the study: The collaborator samples originated in the United States, Italy and Spain and spanned the acute and convalescent phases of COVID-19. The material from the prospective study consisted of cDNA or gDNA derived from T cells, B-cell-depleted T cells, or PBMCs. Subjects who had been exposed to COVID-19, were actively infected with it, or had recovered from it provided the deeply sampled blood TCRbeta repertoires that made up the dataset. The repertoires were released in a freely available public database meant as a resource for research on the immune response to SARS-CoV-2. The samples were drawn from the first 160 participants of the ongoing ImmuneRACE study and from 1,254 subjects provided by 6 global collaborators. Sample metadata almost always included a de-identified subject ID, COVID-19 status, age in years and sex. HLA class I and class II types, where available, came from metadata supplied by the sample provider rather than from assay-based typing.

The paper's findings and limits, for the study overall: How much clinical and demographic metadata was included differed by source and by participant, and the metadata was provided uncurated.

The collaborating institutions used their own protocols to collect whole blood in K2EDTA tubes. Collaborator samples were shipped for TCRbeta analysis as frozen whole blood, isolated PBMCs, or DNA extracted from either sample type. CDR1 and CDR2 were assigned from the germline V gene (reference sequence) as MNHEY and SMNVEV. Its CDR3 holds 14 amino acids, cysteine through phenylalanine. The retained sequence is limited to the CDR3, 42 bases, with the frame set at the first base. Trimming removed 8 bases from V and 4 bases from J, leaving 17 bases between the germline ends. The immunoSEQ Assay, a bias-controlled multiplex PCR, was used to amplify TCRbeta CDR3 regions from genomic DNA. The paper's data handling went like this. Within the assay, amplification of reference gene primers was used to estimate how many nucleated cells each sample contained. To quantify the absolute abundance of each unique TCRbeta CDR3 rearrangement, sequence reads were collapsed and filtered. For each sample, productive Simpson clonality was calculated by taking the square root of Simpson's diversity index across productive rearrangements. TCRdb limited this immuneACCESS table to in-frame rearrangements with V and J called. A share of clones is missing; checked studies link under half to unresolved V genes, and the rest is unexplained. D and trimming come from the DNA, and the V and J calls and clone size come from that table. In this sample the table shows nearly 95,000 clones, about 80% of which occur a single time. The ten largest make up about 16% of the sample.

This clone was seen a handful of times. The clone's antigen remains unknown. No base qualities exist here, and no much larger clone lies one base off it. The chain links TRBV27 with TRBJ1-1; the D segment could be TRBD1, given 5 matching bases. Sequenced input: peripheral blood. The source is a human donor in a cohort sampled during active COVID-19. At the DNA level, the sequence is TGTGCCAGCTTCTCCCGGGGGTTGGTCACTGAAGCTTTCTTT. Its protein product is CASFSRGLVTEAFF.